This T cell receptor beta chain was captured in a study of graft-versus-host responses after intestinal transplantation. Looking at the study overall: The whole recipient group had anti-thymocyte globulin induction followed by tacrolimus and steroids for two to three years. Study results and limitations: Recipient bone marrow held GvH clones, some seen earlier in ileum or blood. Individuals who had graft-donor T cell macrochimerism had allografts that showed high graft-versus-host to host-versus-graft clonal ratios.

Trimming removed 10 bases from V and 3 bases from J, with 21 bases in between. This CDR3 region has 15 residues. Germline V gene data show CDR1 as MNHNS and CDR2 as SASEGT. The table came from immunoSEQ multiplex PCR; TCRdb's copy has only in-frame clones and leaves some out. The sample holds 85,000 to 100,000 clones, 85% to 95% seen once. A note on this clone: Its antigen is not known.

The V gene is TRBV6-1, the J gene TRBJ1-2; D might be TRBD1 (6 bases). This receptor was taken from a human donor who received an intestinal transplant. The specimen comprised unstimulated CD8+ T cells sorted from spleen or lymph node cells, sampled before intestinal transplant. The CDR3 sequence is CATQSGGNWDYGYTF. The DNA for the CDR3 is TGTGCCACCCAGAGCGGGGGCAACTGGGACTATGGCTACACCTTC.